This is a list of T cell receptor beta chains from one sample in a study of technical replicates of blood from a handful of donors. Profiling relied on immunoSEQ multiplex PCR, and the TCRdb table lists in-frame clones only, not all of them. The table has 75,000 to 95,000 clones, 90% to 96% seen once. Sequenced material: T cells isolated from PBMCs. The receptors here all came from a human donor in good health. Both conserved end residues are part of each CDR3. A D gene is named only where the DNA matches it firmly. Clone sizes are given selectively: once, few, many, or a class where the clone is expanded.

NA TRBJ1-1 NA TRBV11-3 CASGYQGKGTEAFF TGTGCCAGCGGATATCAGGGGAAAGGCACTGAAGCTTTCTTT
TRBD1 TRBJ2-7 NA TRBV10-3 CAISGAPGTGTYEQYF TGTGCCATCAGCGGAGCCCCCGGGACAGGGACCTACGAGCAGTACTTC
TRBD1 TRBJ2-1 NA TRBV28 CASSWDREAYNEQFF TGTGCCAGCAGTTGGGACAGGGAGGCCTACAATGAGCAGTTCTTC
TRBD2 TRBJ2-1 NA TRBV6-6 CATSGDSYNEQFF TGTGCCACTAGCGGGGACTCCTACAATGAGCAGTTCTTC
TRBD1 TRBJ1-5 NA TRBV7-8 CASSLGQGNDQPQHF TGTGCCAGCAGCTTGGGACAGGGTAACGATCAGCCCCAGCATTTT
NA TRBJ2-7 NA TRBV29-1 CSVQSGGDSEQYF TGCAGCGTACAATCGGGTGGGGACTCCGAGCAGTACTTC
TRBD1 TRBJ1-1 NA TRBV7-3 CASSLIPLGQGNTEAFF TGTGCCAGCAGCTTAATCCCCCTAGGACAGGGGAACACTGAAGCTTTCTTT
TRBD1 TRBJ2-7 once TRBV7-8 CASSYSGTGAGEQYF TGTGCCAGCAGCTATTCCGGGACAGGTGCTGGCGAGCAGTACTTC
NA TRBJ2-3 NA TRBV27 CASGLYNTDTQYF TGTGCCAGCGGACTCTATAACACAGATACGCAGTATTTT
NA TRBJ2-7 NA TRBV30 CAWSSPYGVRSSYEQYF TGTGCCTGGAGTTCCCCCTACGGGGTGCGAAGCTCCTACGAGCAGTACTTC
TRBD2 TRBJ2-4 NA TRBV11-2 CASSLGGGLAAKNIQYF TGTGCCAGCAGCTTAGGGGGGGGACTAGCGGCCAAAAACATTCAGTACTTC
NA TRBJ1-3 NA TRBV27 CASSPRGSGNTIYF TGTGCCAGCAGCCCGAGAGGGTCTGGAAACACCATATATTTT
NA TRBJ1-5 NA TRBV9 CASSEGGGGNQPQHF TGTGCCAGCAGCGAGGGAGGAGGAGGAAATCAGCCCCAGCATTTT
NA TRBJ2-7 NA TRBV6-5 CASIGNSYEQYF TGTGCCAGCATCGGGAACTCCTACGAGCAGTACTTC
NA TRBJ2-7 NA TRBV27 CASSSDSSYEQYF TGTGCCAGCAGTTCTGACAGCAGCTACGAGCAGTACTTC
NA TRBJ2-1 NA TRBV6-4 CASRAGNLGYNEQFF TGTGCCAGCAGAGCAGGGAACCTCGGGTACAATGAGCAGTTCTTC
TRBD2 TRBJ2-7 NA TRBV7-6 CASSVGGLAGHEQYF TGTGCCAGCAGCGTGGGGGGGCTAGCGGGTCACGAGCAGTACTTC
NA TRBJ2-3 NA TRBV2 CASILDLTDTQYF TGTGCCAGCATCTTAGATCTCACAGATACGCAGTATTTT
TRBD2 TRBJ2-7 NA TRBV6-1 CASSNQREINEQYF TGTGCCAGCAGTAACCAGCGGGAGATTAACGAGCAGTACTTC
NA TRBJ1-2 once TRBV27 CASRSGGHYGYTF TGTGCCAGCAGGTCCGGGGGGCACTATGGCTACACCTTC
NA TRBJ2-6 NA TRBV9 CASSVERWAHSGANVLTF TGTGCCAGCAGCGTAGAACGGTGGGCCCACTCTGGGGCCAACGTCCTGACTTTC
TRBD2 TRBJ2-1 once TRBV2 CASRMTSGNNEQFF TGTGCCAGCAGGATGACTAGCGGGAACAATGAGCAGTTCTTC
TRBD2 TRBJ2-5 NA TRBV19 CASSITGTSVKQETQYF TGTGCCAGTAGTATTACCGGGACTAGCGTAAAACAAGAGACCCAGTACTTC
TRBD1 TRBJ2-1 NA TRBV2 CASTWTGVNEQFF TGTGCCAGCACTTGGACAGGAGTGAATGAGCAGTTCTTC
TRBD1 TRBJ2-7 once TRBV6-5 CASSEGDSSYEQYF TGTGCCAGCAGCGAGGGGGACAGCTCCTACGAGCAGTACTTC
TRBD2 TRBJ2-2 NA TRBV9 CASSAGGLAGANTGELFF TGTGCCAGCAGCGCCGGGGGCCTAGCGGGAGCGAACACCGGGGAGCTGTTTTTT